This is a list of T cell receptor beta chains from one sample in a study of patients and donors after allogeneic stem cell transplantation. One entry per CDR3 protein, called by TCRdb with MiXCR from the RT-PCR reads. This sample has 98,000 or so distinct CDR3 sequences, with approximately 35% found just once. Sequencing was done on a sample of blood, either unsorted or a sorted T cell fraction (not recorded which). The receptors originated from a human donor who was either an allogeneic HSCT recipient or a stem cell or donor lymphocyte infusion donor (not recorded which). It is not recorded whose cells these are; they may come from a transplant donor. Both conserved end residues are part of each CDR3. D genes are given only for firm matches. A clone size is listed for some rows: how often the clone was seen (once, few, many), or a class if it is expanded.

TRBJ1-4 - few TRBV12-3/TRBV12-4 TGTGCCAGCAGTTATCACAATGAAAAACTGTTTTTT CASSYHNEKLFF
TRBJ1-1 - - TRBV5-1 TGCGCCAGCAGCTTGGCGGGGGATGGCATGAACACTGAAGCTTTCTTT CASSLAGDGMNTEAFF
TRBJ2-5 - - TRBV10-3 TGTGCCACCTCTGCGGGCCACCAAGAGACCCAGTACTTC CATSAGHQETQYF
TRBJ2-2 - - TRBV7-9 TGTGCCAGCAGCTTATGGACCGGGAGCGGCGCCGGGGAGCTGTTTTTT CASSLWTGSGAGELFF
TRBJ1-1 TRBD1 few TRBV3-1 TGTGCCAGCAGCCGGGGACAGGTTACGAACACTGAAGCTTTCTTT CASSRGQVTNTEAFF
TRBJ1-4 TRBD1 few TRBV27 TGTGCCAGCAGCCTGACAGGGGGCGGTGAAAAACTGTTTTTT CASSLTGGGEKLFF
TRBJ1-1 - few TRBV12-3/TRBV12-4 TGTGCCAGCAGTTTCAGTTCCCCAAACACTGAAGCTTTCTTT CASSFSSPNTEAFF
TRBJ1-6 TRBD1 - TRBV6-5 TGTGCCAGCAGTCGCAGGGGGCTGAGATATGATTCACCCCTCCACTTT CASSRRGLRYDSPLHF
TRBJ2-7 - few TRBV6-6 TGTGCCAGCAGCCTCGGCCAGCACTACGAGCAGTACTTC CASSLGQHYEQYF
TRBJ2-1 TRBD2 few TRBV5-5 TGTGCCAGCAGCTGGGAAGCGGGAGTTCGCAATGAGCAGTTCTTC CASSWEAGVRNEQFF
TRBJ2-7 TRBD2 - TRBV4-3 TGCGCCAGCAGCCGGGGACTACACTACGAGCAGTACTTC CASSRGLHYEQYF
TRBJ2-1 TRBD2 - TRBV5-1 TGCGCCAGCAGTCTTCCCGGGACTAGCGGGAGGAAAGGGAGCTCCTACAATGAGCAGTTCTTC CASSLPGTSGRKGSSYNEQFF
TRBJ2-1 TRBD2 once TRBV5-1 TGCGCCAGCAGCTTGGCCGCGGCCGATAGCGGGAGGGCCTCAGCCCATGAGCAGTTCTTC CASSLAAADSGRASAHEQFF
TRBJ2-1 TRBD1 - TRBV12-3/TRBV12-4 TGTGCCAGCAGTTTTAGGAGTATAGACAGGGGGAAGTATGAGCAGTTCTTC CASSFRSIDRGKYEQFF
TRBJ2-2 TRBD2 - TRBV20-1 TGCAGTGCTAGTCAACCGGGGGGGACCGGGGAGCTGTTTTTT CSASQPGGTGELFF
TRBJ2-7 TRBD2 few TRBV20-1 TGCAGGGCCGGGACTAGCGGTTACGAGCAGTACTTC CRAGTSGYEQYF
TRBJ1-1 TRBD1 few TRBV6-2/TRBV6-3 TGTGCCAGCAGATGGACCGGGACAGGAAGTGAAGCTTTCTTT CASRWTGTGSEAFF
TRBJ1-5 - - TRBV27 TGTGCCAGCACCCCCTCGCGCGGGCAGCCCCAGCATTTT CASTPSRGQPQHF
TRBJ2-1 TRBD2 - TRBV11-2 TGTGCCAGCAGCAAAACGACGGGACTAGTTATTAATGAGCAGTTCTTC CASSKTTGLVINEQFF
TRBJ1-6 - many TRBV15 TGTGCCACCAGCAGAGACCGCGGTTCACCCCTCCACTTT CATSRDRGSPLHF
TRBJ1-1 TRBD1 - TRBV29-1 TGCAGCGCAGGGGGCCCCGAAGCTTTCTTT CSAGGPEAFF
TRBJ2-1 - few TRBV2 TGTGCCAGCAGTGACCGGGGCAACAATGAGCAGTTCTTC CASSDRGNNEQFF
TRBJ2-1 TRBD2 - TRBV20-1 TGCAGTGCTAAGTATAGCGGGGCCTGGGATGAGCAGTTCTTC CSAKYSGAWDEQFF
TRBJ1-1 - - TRBV7-9 TGTGCCGCCGAGGCAAACACTGAAGCTTTCTTT CAAEANTEAFF
TRBJ1-3 - few TRBV10-3 TGTGCCATCGGGTCCGGAAACACCATATATTTT CAIGSGNTIYF
TRBJ1-5 - many TRBV12-3/TRBV12-4 TGTGCCAGCAGACTATCAGTGGGTCAATATCAGCCCCAGCATTTT CASRLSVGQYQPQHF
TRBJ2-2 - - TRBV4-3 TGCGCCAGCAGCCGAGACAAGAACACCGGGGAGCTGTTTTTT CASSRDKNTGELFF
TRBJ1-5 - - TRBV7-8 TGTGCCAGCAGCTCAACGGCTTCAGGGAAGCAGCCCCAGCATTTT CASSSTASGKQPQHF